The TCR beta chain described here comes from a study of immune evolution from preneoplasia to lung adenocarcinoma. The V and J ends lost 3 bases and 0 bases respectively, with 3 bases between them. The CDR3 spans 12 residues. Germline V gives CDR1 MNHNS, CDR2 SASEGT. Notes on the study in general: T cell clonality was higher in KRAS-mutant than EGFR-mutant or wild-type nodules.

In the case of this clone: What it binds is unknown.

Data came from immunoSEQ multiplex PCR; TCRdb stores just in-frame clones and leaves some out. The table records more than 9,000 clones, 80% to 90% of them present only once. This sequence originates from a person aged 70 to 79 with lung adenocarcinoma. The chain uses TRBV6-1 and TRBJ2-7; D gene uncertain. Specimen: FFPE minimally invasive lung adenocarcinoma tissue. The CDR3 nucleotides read TGTGCCAGCAGTGATACCTCCTACGAGCAGTACTTC. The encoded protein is CASSDTSYEQYF.